Listed below are T cell receptor beta chains from one sample, sequenced in a study of radiotherapy plus CTLA-4 blockade in lung cancer. Repertoires were generated with immunoSEQ multiplex PCR, while TCRdb's copy carries only in-frame clones and drops some. Among about 14,000 clones listed, around 87% were seen once. This material consisted of peripheral blood, taken from a patient treated with radiotherapy plus ipilimumab. Source of these receptors: a human donor with non-small cell lung cancer that progressed on radiotherapy plus ipilimumab. Some clones in this sample may be carry-over from other donors' samples. Both conserved end residues are part of each CDR3.

cdr3_aa: CASSVRQGDIQYF; v_call: TRBV11-3; j_call: TRBJ2-4
cdr3_aa: CASSLLSSGQETQYF; v_call: TRBV7-6; j_call: TRBJ2-5
cdr3_aa: CASSPEQTYEQYF; v_call: TRBV18; j_call: TRBJ2-7
cdr3_aa: CASSPDMGDETQYF; v_call: TRBV7-2; j_call: TRBJ2-5
cdr3_aa: CASSSTSGGRSVF; v_call: TRBV7-2; j_call: TRBJ2-1
cdr3_aa: CASSLPGQEWNYGYTF; v_call: TRBV5-1; j_call: TRBJ1-2
cdr3_aa: CASGQASAYGYTF; v_call: TRBV12-5; j_call: TRBJ1-2
cdr3_aa: CASSPGELQYF; v_call: TRBV18; j_call: TRBJ2-3
cdr3_aa: CSVKPGTGTYEQYF; v_call: TRBV29-1; j_call: TRBJ2-7
cdr3_aa: CASSSGGSGGYNEQFF; v_call: TRBV7-3; j_call: TRBJ2-1
cdr3_aa: CASSQASGTGYGYTF; v_call: TRBV4-3; j_call: TRBJ1-2
cdr3_aa: CASSLDRANTEAFF; v_call: TRBV6-1; j_call: TRBJ1-1
cdr3_aa: CASSESASGRVYTGELFF; v_call: TRBV25-1; j_call: TRBJ2-2
cdr3_aa: CASSWRTGSNQPQHF; v_call: TRBV19; j_call: TRBJ1-5
cdr3_aa: CASSAGLAAYNEQFF; v_call: TRBV9; j_call: TRBJ2-1
cdr3_aa: CASTRTSTGEKLFF; v_call: TRBV19; j_call: TRBJ1-4
cdr3_aa: CASSPQWGHNQPQHF; v_call: TRBV6-6; j_call: TRBJ1-5
cdr3_aa: CASSVGGSTATDTQYF; v_call: TRBV9; j_call: TRBJ2-3
cdr3_aa: CASSQDARGVRGLFF; v_call: TRBV4-2; j_call: TRBJ1-4
cdr3_aa: CASSQTTSGYYEQYF; v_call: TRBV4-3; j_call: TRBJ2-7
cdr3_aa: CASSLGQDTTDTQYF; v_call: TRBV7-8; j_call: TRBJ2-3
cdr3_aa: CASSFRQGREETQYF; v_call: TRBV5-4; j_call: TRBJ2-5
cdr3_aa: CATSRGQSSYNEQFF; v_call: TRBV15; j_call: TRBJ2-1
cdr3_aa: CASGRESGANVLTF; v_call: TRBV27; j_call: TRBJ2-6
cdr3_aa: CATSTGTSGVYNEQFF; v_call: TRBV10-3; j_call: TRBJ2-1
cdr3_aa: CASSSGTLAYEQYF; v_call: TRBV27; j_call: TRBJ2-7
cdr3_aa: CASSLRDQGMGQPQHF; v_call: TRBV13; j_call: TRBJ1-5
cdr3_aa: CASSPVGQGGTEAFF; v_call: TRBV18; j_call: TRBJ1-1
cdr3_aa: CASSQAGAPTDTQYF; v_call: TRBV5-1; j_call: TRBJ2-3
cdr3_aa: CASRIGTGKYEQYF; v_call: TRBV27; j_call: TRBJ2-7
cdr3_aa: CASTPRGQGESGYTF; v_call: TRBV2; j_call: TRBJ1-2
cdr3_aa: CASSQELTGAKNIQYF; v_call: TRBV4-1; j_call: TRBJ2-4
cdr3_aa: CASSFPRQSYNEQFF; v_call: TRBV7-2; j_call: TRBJ2-1
cdr3_aa: CATSMGPGLAYQETQYF; v_call: TRBV15; j_call: TRBJ2-5
cdr3_aa: CASSLVEETQYF; v_call: TRBV5-4; j_call: TRBJ2-5
cdr3_aa: CASSLQAGYNEQFF; v_call: TRBV7-8; j_call: TRBJ2-1
cdr3_aa: CASSLAHGTGMFMDGYTF; v_call: TRBV5-1; j_call: TRBJ1-2
cdr3_aa: CASSLGTRTIGDTQYF; v_call: TRBV5-4; j_call: TRBJ2-3
cdr3_aa: CASSFQVRWGRTEAFF; v_call: TRBV27; j_call: TRBJ1-1
cdr3_aa: CSVESGLAESYNEQFF; v_call: TRBV29-1; j_call: TRBJ2-1
cdr3_aa: CASSSVRQGNTEAFF; v_call: TRBV5-6; j_call: TRBJ1-1